Described below is a single T cell receptor beta chain sequence and its context. Method: immunoSEQ multiplex PCR; TCRdb's copy keeps in-frame clones and lacks some. The data show some 66,000 clones, approximately 87% seen once. Trimming took off 0 bases at V and 5 bases at J, with 15 bases between the two ends. The CDR3 runs to 15 residues. This sample was included in a study of technical replicates of blood from several donors. The rearrangement links TRBV5-3 to TRBJ2-7, with D unresolved. TRBV5-3 is treated as an ORF (open reading frame) with a function not yet certain. This sequence originates from a human donor in good health. Some clones in this sample may be carry-over from other donors' samples. The sequenced material came from PBMCs. As DNA, the CDR3 is TGTGCCAGAAGCTTGGCGTTGGGCCCACGAGACGAGCAGTACTTC. This encodes CARSLALGPRDEQYF.